The 19 T cell receptor beta chains below all came from one sample that was sequenced in a study of cytotoxic CD8 clonotypes in ibrutinib-treated CLL. The method was immunoSEQ multiplex PCR; TCRdb's version includes in-frame clones alone and lacks a portion of them. The sample has some 200,000 clones, just over 70% seen once. This material consisted of PBMCs, taken after 12 months of ibrutinib treatment. The origin of the receptors is a human donor with chronic lymphocytic leukemia.

The J gene is TRBJ2-1, the V gene TRBV6-6, with TRBD2 as a possible D gene (5 bases). Germline V gene data show CDR1 as MNHNY and CDR2 as SVGAGI (reference sequence). The CDR3 spans 13 residues. Deletions cut 0 bases from V and 10 bases from J, with 10 bases between. CDR3 bases: TGTGCCAGCAGTTACTCAACTAGGCGGGAGCAGTTCTTC. Amino acids: CASSYSTRREQFF.

The CDR3 loop is CASSTQGDNEQFF. For the CDR3, the DNA is TGTGCCAGTAGTACCCAGGGGGACAATGAGCAGTTCTTC. The chain employs TRBV19 and TRBJ2-1; 7 positions match TRBD1. V gave up 4 bases and J gave up 5 bases; unmatched junction bases: 2. CDR3 size: 13 residues. Germline CDR1 reads LNHDA; CDR2 reads SQIVND (reference sequence). The full variable domain, with the rest looked up from reference TRBV19 and TRBJ2-1, is DGGITQSPKYLFRKEGQNVTLSCEQNLNHDAMYWYRQDPGQGLRLIYYSQIVNDFQKGDIAEGYSVSREKKESFPLTVTSAQKNPTAFYLCASSTQGDNEQFFGPGTRLTVL.

V usage is TRBV9 and J usage is TRBJ1-2; the match to TRBD1 covers 7 bases. The CDR3 has 14 amino acids. CDR1 SGDLS and CDR2 YYNGEE come from the germline V gene. V was pared by 3 bases and J by 7 bases, with 9 bases of the junction left unmatched. In DNA, the CDR3 is TGTGCCAGCAGCGGTAGACAGGGCCTGAGTGGCTACACCTTC. Translating gives CASSGRQGLSGYTF.

The chain links TRBV28 to TRBJ1-3, with TRBD1 identical over 10 bases. The CDR3 totals 16 residues. From germline, CDR1 is MDHEN and CDR2 SYDVKM. V lost 6 bases to trimming and J lost 8 bases; unmatched junction nucleotides: 13. The CDR3 DNA reads TGTGCCAGCAGGGGACAGCCGGGACAGGGGCTCTACACCATATATTTT. Translation gives CASRGQPGQGLYTIYF.

The chain has TRBV30 and TRBJ1-6; D is possibly TRBD1 (6 bases). The CDR3 contains 14 residues. V lost 2 bases to trimming and J lost 11 bases, with 16 bases between them. Germline CDR1 and CDR2: GTSNPN and SVGIG (reference sequence). DNA of the CDR3: TGTGCCTGGAGTTTGGGCAGGGGAAACCCACCCCTCCACTTT. Translated, it gives CAWSLGRGNPPLHF.

The chain is built from TRBV9 and TRBJ2-7, with D possibly being TRBD2 (5 bases). The V gene's germline CDR1 is SGDLS and CDR2 YYNGEE. This CDR3 has 15 residues. V was clipped by 2 bases and J by 0 bases, with 12 bases between them. The CDR3 nucleotides read TGTGCCAGCAGCGTCCAGGACTCCAGCTCCTACGAGCAGTACTTC. Residues: CASSVQDSSSYEQYF.

This sequence joins TRBV30 and TRBJ2-5; no reliable D call. Trimming removed 0 bases at V and 6 bases at J, with 17 bases between. Per germline, CDR1 GTSNPN and CDR2 SVGIG (reference sequence). This CDR3 has 15 amino acids. CDR3 sequence: CAWSVGLSKTQTQYF. CDR3 bases: TGTGCCTGGAGTGTAGGGCTATCTAAAACCCAGACCCAGTACTTC.

The rearrangement joins TRBV5-1 to TRBJ2-7; 10 bases are shared with TRBD2. After removal of 4 bases from V and 1 base from J, the junction contained 8 bases not matched to a gene. Germline CDR1 and CDR2: SGHRS and YFSETQ. The CDR3 runs 16 residues. The CDR3 DNA follows: TGCGCCAGCAGCAGGGTAGCGGGAGGTTATTCCTACGAGCAGTACTTC. This sequence encodes CASSRVAGGYSYEQYF.

This clone was observed once. V usage is TRBV27 and J usage is TRBJ1-1, with D possibly TRBD1 on 5 matching bases. V was clipped by 3 bases and J by 6 bases, with 8 bases between them. Looked up from germline, CDR1 is MNHEY and CDR2 is SMNVEV (reference sequence). CDR3 size: 12 residues. The CDR3 DNA reads as TGTGCCAGCAGTTTCGAAGGGGCTGAAGCTTTCTTT. Its translation: CASSFEGAEAFF.

This chain joins TRBV4-1 and TRBJ1-1, with D possibly TRBD1 on 5 matching bases. Germline assignment: CDR1 MGHRA and CDR2 YSYEKL. Trimming took off 0 bases at V and 6 bases at J, with 14 bases between the two ends. The CDR3 consists of 15 residues. The CDR3, as DNA: TGCGCCAGCAGCCAAGATTCCCAGGGTTTAGCTGAAGCTTTCTTT. Translated: CASSQDSQGLAEAFF.

This clone was picked up a small number of times. The chain links TRBV15 to TRBJ2-1; TRBD1 might be the D (6 bases). There are 15 residues in the CDR3. Germline CDR1 is LNHNV and CDR2 is YYDKDF (reference sequence). V was clipped by 0 bases and J by 0 bases, with 6 bases between them. The CDR3 DNA sequence: TGTGCCACCAGCAGAGAAGGGGGCTCCTACAATGAGCAGTTCTTC. It is translated as CATSREGGSYNEQFF.

This chain joins TRBV6-5 and TRBJ1-2; D is ambiguous. Trimming removed 2 bases from V and 4 bases from J, with 5 bases in between. Germline V CDR1 and CDR2: MNHEY, SVGAGI. The CDR3 covers 12 residues. As DNA, the CDR3 is TGTGCCAGCAGTTACGACTTCTATGGCTACACCTTC. The encoded protein is CASSYDFYGYTF.

This clone was seen just once. This sequence joins TRBV6-5 and TRBJ2-3; no reliable D call. The length of the CDR3 is 14 residues. Between the trimmed V and J ends, which lost 5 bases and 4 bases, there was a span of 13 bases. The germline V gene encodes CDR1 MNHEY and CDR2 SVGAGI. The CDR3 nucleotides read TGTGCCAGCAGTCCCTACATTGACCCAGATACGCAGTATTTT. Amino acids: CASSPYIDPDTQYF.

V and J are TRBV7-2 and TRBJ2-7; possible D gene TRBD2, 6 bases. This CDR3 comprises 14 residues. Trimming shortened V by 1 base and J by 4 bases, and 11 bases separated the two germline ends. Germline V CDR1 and CDR2: SGHTA, FQGNSA. The CDR3 DNA sequence: TGTGCCAGCAGCTTAGTGGGGGGTAGTTACGAGCAGTACTTC. It encodes CASSLVGGSYEQYF. Full variable domain (rest looked up from reference TRBV7-2 and TRBJ2-7): GAGVSQSPSNKVTEKGKDVELRCDPISGHTALYWYRQSLGQGLEFLIYFQGNSAPDKSGLPSDRFSAERTGGSVSTLTIQRTQQEDSAVYLCASSLVGGSYEQYFGPGTRLTVT.

V is TRBV6-1 and J is TRBJ2-7, with 10 bases that match TRBD1. There are 15 residues in the CDR3. The trim removed 4 bases at V and 5 bases at J, leaving 8 bases unmatched. Germline CDR1 and CDR2: MNHNS and SASEGT. The CDR3 region is CASSATGTGENEQYF. DNA of the CDR3: TGTGCCAGCAGTGCAACCGGGACAGGGGAGAACGAGCAGTACTTC.

The rearrangement joins TRBV30 to TRBJ1-3; D might be TRBD1 (6 bases). Trimming shortened V by 3 bases and J by 4 bases, and 13 bases separated the two germline ends. From germline, CDR1 is GTSNPN and CDR2 SVGIG (reference sequence). The CDR3 covers 14 residues. The CDR3 sequence: CAWRLQGLGNTIYF. The DNA of the CDR3 is TGTGCCTGGAGATTACAGGGATTAGGAAACACCATATATTTT.

This clone was recorded once. The V call is TRBV6-5, the J call TRBJ1-1; 10 bases align to TRBD1. Germline V gene sequence: CDR1 MNHEY, CDR2 SVGAGI. The trim removed 6 bases at V and 0 bases at J, leaving 4 bases unmatched. The CDR3 has 15 residues. CDR3 DNA sequence: TGTGCCAGCAGGACAGGGGGCAACATGAACACTGAAGCTTTCTTT. This codes for CASRTGGNMNTEAFF.

V gene TRBV4-1 combines with J gene TRBJ2-7, with D possibly being TRBD1 (5 bases). Germline V lookup: CDR1 MGHRA, CDR2 YSYEKL. This CDR3 has 13 amino acids. Trimming cost V 2 bases and J 4 bases, with 9 bases left between them. CDR3 in DNA: TGCGCCAGCAGCCAATCCAAGGGGTACGAGCAGTACTTC. Protein sequence: CASSQSKGYEQYF.

The J gene is TRBJ1-5, the V gene TRBV30, with 12 bases matching TRBD1. After removal of 5 bases from V and 2 bases from J, the junction contained 4 bases not matched to a gene. Germline CDR1 is GTSNPN and CDR2 is SVGIG (reference sequence). The CDR3 spans 15 residues. CDR3 DNA: TGTGCCTGGCTGGGACAGGGGGCCGGCAATCAGCCCCAGCATTTT. This codes for CAWLGQGAGNQPQHF.